Detailed here is one T cell receptor (beta chain). With 60 Vbeta and 13 Jbeta primers, the PCR was carried out. Sequenced by immunoSEQ multiplex PCR; TCRdb stores in-frame clones only, minus some. This table has 190,000 or so clones, around three quarters appearing once. The V gene lost 2 bases and the J gene lost 2 bases, with 9 bases spanning the gap. Germline CDR1 GTSNPN, CDR2 SVGIG (reference sequence). The CDR3 is 13 residues long. The sample belongs to a study of cytomegalovirus exposure and HLA in healthy donors. The sequence derives from a boy younger than 18 in good health and CMV-seronegative. The chain links TRBV30 to TRBJ1-2; weak D call: TRBD1 (6 bases). Sequenced input: PBMCs. The CDR3 spells CAWSRDKNYGYTF. CDR3 coding DNA: TGTGCCTGGAGTAGGGACAAGAACTATGGCTACACCTTC.